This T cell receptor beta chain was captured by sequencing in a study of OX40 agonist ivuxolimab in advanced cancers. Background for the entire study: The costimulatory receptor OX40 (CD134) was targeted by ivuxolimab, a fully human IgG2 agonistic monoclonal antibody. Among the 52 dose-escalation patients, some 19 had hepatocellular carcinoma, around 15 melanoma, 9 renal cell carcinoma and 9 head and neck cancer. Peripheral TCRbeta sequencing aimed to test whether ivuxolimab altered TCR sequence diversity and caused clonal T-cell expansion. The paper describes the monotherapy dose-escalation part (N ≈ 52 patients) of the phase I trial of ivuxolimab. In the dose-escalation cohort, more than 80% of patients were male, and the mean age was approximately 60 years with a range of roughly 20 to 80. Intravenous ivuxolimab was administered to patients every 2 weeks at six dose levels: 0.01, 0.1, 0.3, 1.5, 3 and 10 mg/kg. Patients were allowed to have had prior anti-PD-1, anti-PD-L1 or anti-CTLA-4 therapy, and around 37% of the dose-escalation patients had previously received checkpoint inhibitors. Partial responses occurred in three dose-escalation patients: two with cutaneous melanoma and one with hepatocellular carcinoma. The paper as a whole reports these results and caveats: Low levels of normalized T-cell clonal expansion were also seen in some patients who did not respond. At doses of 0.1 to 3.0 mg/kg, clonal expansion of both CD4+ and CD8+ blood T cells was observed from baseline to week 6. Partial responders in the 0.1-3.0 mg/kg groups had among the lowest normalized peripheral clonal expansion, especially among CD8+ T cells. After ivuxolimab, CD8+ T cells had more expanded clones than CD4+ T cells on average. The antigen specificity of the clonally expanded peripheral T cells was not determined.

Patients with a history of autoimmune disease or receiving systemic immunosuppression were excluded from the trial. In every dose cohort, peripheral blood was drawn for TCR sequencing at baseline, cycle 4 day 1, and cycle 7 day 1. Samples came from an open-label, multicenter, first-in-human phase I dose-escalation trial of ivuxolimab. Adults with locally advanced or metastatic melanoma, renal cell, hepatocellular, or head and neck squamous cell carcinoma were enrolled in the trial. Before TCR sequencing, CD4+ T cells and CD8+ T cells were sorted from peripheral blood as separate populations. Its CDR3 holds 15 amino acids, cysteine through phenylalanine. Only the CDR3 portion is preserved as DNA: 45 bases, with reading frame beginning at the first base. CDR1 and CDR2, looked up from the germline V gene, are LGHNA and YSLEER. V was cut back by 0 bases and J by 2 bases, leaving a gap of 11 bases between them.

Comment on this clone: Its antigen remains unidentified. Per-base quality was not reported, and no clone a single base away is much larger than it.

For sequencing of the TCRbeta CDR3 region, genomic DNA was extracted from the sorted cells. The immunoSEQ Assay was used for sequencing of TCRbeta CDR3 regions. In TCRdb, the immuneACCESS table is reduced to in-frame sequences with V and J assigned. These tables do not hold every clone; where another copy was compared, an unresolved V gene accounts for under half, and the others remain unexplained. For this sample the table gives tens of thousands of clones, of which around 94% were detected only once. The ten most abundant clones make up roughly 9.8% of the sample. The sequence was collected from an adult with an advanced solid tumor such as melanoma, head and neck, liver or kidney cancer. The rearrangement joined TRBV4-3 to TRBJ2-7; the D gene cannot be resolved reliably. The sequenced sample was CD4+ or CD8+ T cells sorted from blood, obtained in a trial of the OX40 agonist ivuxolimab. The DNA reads TGCGCCAGCAGCCAAGATTACTCCCGGACCTACGAGCAGTACTTC. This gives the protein CASSQDYSRTYEQYF.